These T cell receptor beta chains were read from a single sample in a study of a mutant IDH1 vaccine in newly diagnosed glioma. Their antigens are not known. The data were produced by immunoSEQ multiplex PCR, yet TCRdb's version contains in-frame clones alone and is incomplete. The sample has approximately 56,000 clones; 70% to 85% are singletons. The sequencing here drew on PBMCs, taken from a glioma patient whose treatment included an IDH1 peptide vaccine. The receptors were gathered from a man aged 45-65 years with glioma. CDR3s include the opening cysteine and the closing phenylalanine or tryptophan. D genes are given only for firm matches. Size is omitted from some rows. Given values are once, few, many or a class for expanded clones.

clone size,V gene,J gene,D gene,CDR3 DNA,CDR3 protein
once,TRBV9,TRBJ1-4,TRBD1,TGTGCCAGCAGCGTAGGACAGGGAAGAATTGAAAAACTGTTTTTT,CASSVGQGRIEKLFF
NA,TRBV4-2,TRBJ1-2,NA,TGTGCCAGCAGCTTAGGGACGGCGAACTATGGCTACACCTTC,CASSLGTANYGYTF
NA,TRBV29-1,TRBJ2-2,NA,TGCAGCGTTGAAAGGCAGGGGAACACCGGGGAGCTGTTTTTT,CSVERQGNTGELFF
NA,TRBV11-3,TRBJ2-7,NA,TGTGCCAGCAGCCGAGGATACGAGCAGTACTTC,CASSRGYEQYF
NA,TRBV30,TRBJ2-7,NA,TGTGCCTGGAGTGAGGGGGGATCCGAGCAGTACTTC,CAWSEGGSEQYF
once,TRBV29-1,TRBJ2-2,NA,TGCAGCGTTTTAGGATCTGGCGGAGCCGGGGAGCTGTTTTTT,CSVLGSGGAGELFF
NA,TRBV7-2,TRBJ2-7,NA,TGTGCCAGCAGCTTACCCAGCTACGAGCAGTACTTC,CASSLPSYEQYF
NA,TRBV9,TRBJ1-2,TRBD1,TGTGCCAGCAGCTTGAACCGGGACAGGACCTATTCCCTCAGCTATGGCTACACCTTC,CASSLNRDRTYSLSYGYTF
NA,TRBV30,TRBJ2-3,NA,TGTGCCTGGAGTGTACTCGGGGATACGCAGTATTTT,CAWSVLGDTQYF
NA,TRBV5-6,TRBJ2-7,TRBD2,TGTGCCAGCAGCCGGGGGGGGAATCTCTACTACGAGCAGTACTTC,CASSRGGNLYYEQYF
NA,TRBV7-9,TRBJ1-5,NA,TGTGCCAGCAGCTTGGGACAACAGCCCCAGCATTTT,CASSLGQQPQHF
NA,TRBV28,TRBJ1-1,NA,TGTGCCAGTGGAGGGGCAGGTATTGAAGCTTTCTTT,CASGGAGIEAFF
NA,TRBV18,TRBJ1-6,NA,TGTGCCAGCTCACCCGGCGGGGTGGGAGGAGGTTCACCCCTCCACTTT,CASSPGGVGGGSPLHF
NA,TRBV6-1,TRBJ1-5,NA,TGTGCCAGCAGTCTCGCTTGGGGAAGCAATCAGCCCCAGCATTTT,CASSLAWGSNQPQHF
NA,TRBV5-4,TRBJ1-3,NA,TGTGCCAGCAGCTTGGATCGGGGCATCTCTGGAAACACCATATATTTT,CASSLDRGISGNTIYF
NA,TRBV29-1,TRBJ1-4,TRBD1,TGCAGCGTTGCCGGACAGGGGTTAGGTGAAAAACTGTTTTTT,CSVAGQGLGEKLFF
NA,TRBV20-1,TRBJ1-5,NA,TGCAGTGCGGGACAGCCCCAGCATTTT,CSAGQPQHF
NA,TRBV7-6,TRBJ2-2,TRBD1,TGTGCCAGCAGCTCTAGGACAGGGGGCAACACCGGGGAGCTGTTTTTT,CASSSRTGGNTGELFF
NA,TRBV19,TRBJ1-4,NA,TGTGCCAGTAGCCAAGGGAGTGCAACTAATGAAAAACTGTTTTTT,CASSQGSATNEKLFF
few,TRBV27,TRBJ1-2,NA,TGTGCCAGCAGTTTTAGGGTGGGGGACCGAATTATTAACTATGGCTACACCTTC,CASSFRVGDRIINYGYTF
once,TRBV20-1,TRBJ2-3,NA,TGCAGTGCCCCCGAGGCGCAGTATTTT,CSAPEAQYF
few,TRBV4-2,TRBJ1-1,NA,TGTGCCAGCAGCCAAGATTGGGCCCTCCACACTGAAGCTTTCTTT,CASSQDWALHTEAFF
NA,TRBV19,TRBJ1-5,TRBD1,TGTGCCAGTAGTATCCCCAGGACAGGGCAATTTTACCAGCCCCAGCATTTT,CASSIPRTGQFYQPQHF
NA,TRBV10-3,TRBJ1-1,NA,TGTGCCATCAGTGAGTCCCCGCAGAGGGATGAAGCTTTCTTT,CAISESPQRDEAFF
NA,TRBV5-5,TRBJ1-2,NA,TGTGCCAGCAGCTCGGACGGGTTTTATGGCTACACCTTC,CASSSDGFYGYTF
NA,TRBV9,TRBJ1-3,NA,TGTGCCAGCGCCGGATTAGGGGGGGCAGTTCTTGGAAACACCATATATTTT,CASAGLGGAVLGNTIYF
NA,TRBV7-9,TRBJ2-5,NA,TGTGCCAGCAGCTTACCTCAACAAGAGACCCAGTACTTC,CASSLPQQETQYF
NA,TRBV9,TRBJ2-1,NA,TGTGCCAGCAGCCCCCACGGGGCGAGAGATGAGCAGTTCTTC,CASSPHGARDEQFF
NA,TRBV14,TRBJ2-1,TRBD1,TGTGCCAGCAGCCAAGGGGGGTGGAAGGGGGCCAGAGGGAATGAGCAGTTCTTC,CASSQGGWKGARGNEQFF
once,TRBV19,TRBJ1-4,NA,TGTGCCAGTAGTACTAGTCCGGAAGAACATGAAAAACTGTTTTTT,CASSTSPEEHEKLFF
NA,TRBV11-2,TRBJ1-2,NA,TGTGCCAGCAGCTTAGAGGCAGCCTCTAACTATGGCTACACCTTC,CASSLEAASNYGYTF
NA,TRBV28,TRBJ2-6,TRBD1,TGTGCCAGCAGCTATAGGACAGGGGTGGCTGGGGCCAACGTCCTGACTTTC,CASSYRTGVAGANVLTF
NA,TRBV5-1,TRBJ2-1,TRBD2,TGCGCCAGCAGCTCCAAGGGACTAGCGGGGGGGAGCGCCTACAATGAGCAGTTCTTC,CASSSKGLAGGSAYNEQFF
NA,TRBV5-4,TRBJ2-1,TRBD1,TGTGCCAGCAGCCTGGGACAGGCGCACAATGAGCAGTTCTTC,CASSLGQAHNEQFF
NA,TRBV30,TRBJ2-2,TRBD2,TGTGCCTGGAGTGTACTCGGGGGGGCCCTCACCGGGGAGCTGTTTTTT,CAWSVLGGALTGELFF
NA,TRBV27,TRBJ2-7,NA,TGTGCCAGCAGTTTATCCCCGGGACCCTACGAGCAGTACTTC,CASSLSPGPYEQYF
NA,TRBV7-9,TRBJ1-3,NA,TGTGCCAGCAGCGGAGGGGTGTGGAGCCCTTTTTGGAACACCATATATTTT,CASSGGVWSPFWNTIYF
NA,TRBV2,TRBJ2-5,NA,TGTGCCAGCAGTGAATCACAATATCAAGAGACCCAGTACTTC,CASSESQYQETQYF
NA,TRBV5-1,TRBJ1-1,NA,TGCGCCAGCAGCTTCCGGCAGGGAGGATCTGAAGCTTTCTTT,CASSFRQGGSEAFF
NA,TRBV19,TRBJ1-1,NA,TGTGCCAGTAGTATCTTGGACAGCTTGAACACTGAAGCTTTCTTT,CASSILDSLNTEAFF
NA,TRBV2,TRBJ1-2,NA,TGTGCCAGCAGTGAACGGAACTATGGCTACACCTTC,CASSERNYGYTF
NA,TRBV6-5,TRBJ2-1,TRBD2,TGTGCCAGCAGTTCGACTAGCGGGGGGGATGAGCAGTTCTTC,CASSSTSGGDEQFF
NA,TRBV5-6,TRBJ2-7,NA,TGTGCCAGCAGCCCGGACAGCAGATACGAGCAGTACTTC,CASSPDSRYEQYF
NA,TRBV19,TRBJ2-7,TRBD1,TGTGCCAGTAAGAATGACAGGGGGTCCTACGAGCAGTACTTC,CASKNDRGSYEQYF
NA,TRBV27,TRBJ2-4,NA,TGTGCTTCCCGGGGTGTATTAGCCAAAAACATTCAGTACTTC,CASRGVLAKNIQYF
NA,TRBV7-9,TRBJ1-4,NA,TGTGCCAGCAGCTCAGACCGGGAGGCAACTAATGAAAAACTGTTTTTT,CASSSDREATNEKLFF
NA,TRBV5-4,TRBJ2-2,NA,TGTGCCAGCAGCTTGGCCCGGGACAGGGAGCTGTTTTTT,CASSLARDRELFF
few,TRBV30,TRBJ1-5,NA,TGTGCCTGGAGTATCCAGACAGGCAATCAGCCCCAGCATTTT,CAWSIQTGNQPQHF
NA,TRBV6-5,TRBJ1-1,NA,TGTGCCAGCAGTTCGGGAATGAACACTGAAGCTTTCTTT,CASSSGMNTEAFF
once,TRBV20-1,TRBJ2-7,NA,TGCAGTGCTGGTTCAGGGGCCGAGCAGTACTTC,CSAGSGAEQYF
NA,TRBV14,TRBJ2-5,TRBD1,TGTGCCAGCAGCCGTGGGACAGGGCTGGGCCAAGAGACCCAGTACTTC,CASSRGTGLGQETQYF
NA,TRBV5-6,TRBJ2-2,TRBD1,TGTGCCAGCAGCACGACGGCGGACAGGGCCGGGGAGCTGTTTTTT,CASSTTADRAGELFF
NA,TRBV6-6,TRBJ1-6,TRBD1,TGTGCCAGCAGTTCGACAGGGAGGGGTAATTCACCCCTCCACTTT,CASSSTGRGNSPLHF
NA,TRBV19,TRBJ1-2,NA,TGTGCCAGTAGCCCGGGACACCTTGCTCCCTATGGCTACACCTTC,CASSPGHLAPYGYTF
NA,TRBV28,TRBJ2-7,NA,TGTGCCAGCAGCCTAATAAAGAGCTCCTACGAGCAGTACTTC,CASSLIKSSYEQYF
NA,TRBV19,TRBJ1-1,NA,TGTGCCAGTAGTAGTCAGATGAACACTGAAGCTTTCTTT,CASSSQMNTEAFF
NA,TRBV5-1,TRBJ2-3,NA,TGCGCCAGCAGCTTGTTAGGGTCCCCCACAGATACGCAGTATTTT,CASSLLGSPTDTQYF
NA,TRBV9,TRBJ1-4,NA,TGTGCCAGCAGCGTAGGACCCCAAAGGGGTGAAAAACTGTTTTTT,CASSVGPQRGEKLFF
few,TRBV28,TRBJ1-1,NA,TGTGCCAGCAGTGCCCCAGGGGAGCGAGCGAACACTGAAGCTTTCTTT,CASSAPGERANTEAFF